Below are 10 T cell receptor beta chains sequenced from a single sample in a study of T cell clonality in common variable immunodeficiency. Study-wide points: Reportedly, TCR beta sequences from common variable immunodeficiency showed fewer deletions and N-nucleotide insertions.

Some clones are missing from TCRdb's copy, which holds only in-frame ones; the method was immunoSEQ multiplex PCR. The sample shows roughly 17,000 clones, none of them appearing just once. What these receptors recognize is not known. Sequencing used peripheral blood mononuclear cells. Receptors originate from a human donor with common variable immunodeficiency.

Judged by abundance, this clone is large (0.1 to 1%). Read coverage stops 3 residues before the CDR3 terminus; the germline J gene supplies the remainder. This chain connects TRBV29-1 to TRBJ2-7; no reliable D call. This CDR3 is 12 amino acids long. Trimming removed 0 bases at V and 0 bases at J, with 3 bases between. The germline V gene has CDR1 SQVTM and CDR2 ANQGSEA. The part of the CDR3 DNA that was read is TGCAGCGTTGAAGAAGGCTCCTACGAG. As protein: CSVEEGSYE. The full CDR3 sequence reads CSVEEGSYEQYF.

In the case of this clone: The read halts 3 residues ahead of the CDR3 end, with the missing end drawn from the germline J gene. The rearrangement uses TRBV6-4 and TRBJ2-1; D unresolved. The CDR3 consists of 14 residues. V was cut by 3 bases and J by 5 bases, with 11 bases left in between. Germline V gene lookup returns CDR1 MRHNA and CDR2 SNTAGT. CDR3 protein: CASSEIVFDNEQFF. The sequenced part of the CDR3 DNA is TGTGCCAGCAGTGAAATAGTTTTCGACAATGAG.

In its sample, this clone was seen many times. CDR3 amino acids: CAISESPGASGGANEQFF. The CDR3 bases that were read are TGTGCCATCAGTGAGTCTCCAGGGGCTAGCGGGGGGGCAAATGAG. The chain recombines TRBV10-3 with TRBJ2-1; TRBD2 matches 12 bases. The observed sequence ends 3 residues before the CDR3 terminus, with the missing tail filled in from the germline J gene. Losses at the gene ends were 0 bases for V and 7 bases for J; bases not matched to a gene: 10. Germline CDR1 and CDR2: ENHRY and SYGVKD. The CDR3 has 18 residues.

This clone was seen only a few times. The read falls 3 residues short of the CDR3 end, and the missing part is taken from the germline J gene. This rearrangement joins TRBV2 to TRBJ1-4; TRBD1 matches at 9 bases. This CDR3 spans 14 amino acids. The germline V gene encodes CDR1 SNHLY and CDR2 FYNNEI. Unmatched junction bases numbered 5, after V lost 6 bases and J lost 6 bases. CDR3 DNA (partial): TGTGCCAGCAGCCCGGACAGGGGCCATGAAAAA. It yields the protein CASSPDRGHEK. The full CDR3 sequence reads CASSPDRGHEKLFF.

Notes on this clone: Coverage ceases 3 residues before the CDR3 finishes, and the germline J gene fills in the end. The V call is TRBV18, the J call TRBJ1-6; TRBD1 matches at 8 bases. Germline V gene sequence: CDR1 KGHSH, CDR2 LQKENI. This CDR3 region has 18 residues. Unmatched junction bases numbered 14, after V lost 2 bases and J lost 8 bases. The sequenced CDR3 bases are TGTGCCAGCTCACCAACTTCTCCGCAGGGGGCGGCGGATTCACCC. Its translation is CASSPTSPQGAADSP. The complete CDR3 reads CASSPTSPQGAADSPLHF.

About this clone: The CDR3 end lies 3 residues beyond the end of the read and is filled in from the germline J gene. The J gene is TRBJ2-7, the V gene TRBV7-2, with a possible D match to TRBD1 (6 bases). The CDR3 has 15 residues. Germline CDR1 is SGHTA and CDR2 is FQGNSA. Between the trimmed V and J ends, which lost 6 bases and 1 base, there was a span of 16 bases. The CDR3 loop reads CASSFGQPKSYEQYF. CDR3 bases read: TGTGCCAGCAGTTTTGGACAGCCGAAATCCTACGAG.

By share, this clone ranks as medium-sized. Read sequence stops 3 residues before the CDR3 end, and the germline J gene provides the missing end. The V and J genes are TRBV28 and TRBJ1-2, with a tentative D call TRBD1 (6 bases). Germline V gene lookup returns CDR1 MDHEN and CDR2 SYDVKM. There are 12 residues in the CDR3. Trimming stripped 6 bases from V and 5 bases from J, with 10 bases between. The part of the CDR3 DNA that was read is TGTGCCAGCAGGGGCAGGGGATATGGC. It specifies CASRGRGYG. The whole CDR3 protein is CASRGRGYGYTF.

About this clone: The read stops 3 residues short of the end of the CDR3; the missing end is completed from the germline J gene. V and J are TRBV7-3 and TRBJ2-1; a possible D gene is TRBD1 (7 bases). The CDR3 totals 15 residues. Deletions cut 5 bases from V and 9 bases from J, with 20 bases between. CDR1 and CDR2 (germline): SGHTA, FQGTGA. The covered CDR3 bases are TGTGCCAGCAGCCCCACGGAGGGGGCGTGGGGTGAG. Amino acid sequence: CASSPTEGAWGE. In full, the CDR3 reads CASSPTEGAWGEQFF.

Regarding this clone: The sequence runs out 3 residues before the end of the CDR3; the remainder is reconstructed from the germline J gene. The genes are TRBV13 and TRBJ2-1; TRBD1 matches 11 bases. Germline CDR1 and CDR2: PRHDT and FYEKMQ (reference sequence). The CDR3 consists of 14 residues. V gave up 4 bases and J gave up 6 bases; unmatched junction bases: 2. The CDR3 DNA, read in part, is TGTGCCAGCAGCTGGGGACAGGGGGTCAATGAG. This gives the protein CASSWGQGVNE. The full CDR3 protein is CASSWGQGVNEQFF. Full variable domain (rest looked up from reference TRBV13 and TRBJ2-1): AAGVIQSPRHLIKEKRETATLKCYPIPRHDTVYWYQQGPGQDPQFLISFYEKMQSDKGSIPDRFSAQQFSDYHSELNMSSLELGDSALYFCASSWGQGVNEQFFGPGTRLTVL.

This clone was found a few times. The read stops 3 residues short of the end of the CDR3; the missing end is completed from the germline J gene. The chain combines TRBV29-1 with TRBJ2-5; D possibly corresponds to TRBD1 (5 bases). Germline assignment: CDR1 SQVTM and CDR2 ANQGSEA. The CDR3 runs 14 residues. Between the trimmed V and J ends, which lost 4 bases and 6 bases, there was a span of 18 bases. CDR3 DNA (partial): TGCAGCGTTGGGGGCGGACAAAGCAATCAGACC. Encoded protein: CSVGGGQSNQT. The entire CDR3 sequence reads CSVGGGQSNQTQYF.